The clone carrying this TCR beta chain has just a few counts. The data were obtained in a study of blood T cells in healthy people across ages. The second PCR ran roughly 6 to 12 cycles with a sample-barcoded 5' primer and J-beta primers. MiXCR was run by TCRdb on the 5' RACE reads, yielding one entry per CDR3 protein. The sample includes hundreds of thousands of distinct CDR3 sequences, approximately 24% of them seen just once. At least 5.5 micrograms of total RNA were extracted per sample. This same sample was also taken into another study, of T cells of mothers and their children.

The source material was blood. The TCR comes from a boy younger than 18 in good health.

The CDR3 DNA reads as TGTGCCAGCACCCTAGGCGGGACAGGGTACAATGAGCAGTTCTTC. Protein product: CASTLGGTGYNEQFF. The chain links TRBV27 to TRBJ2-5; 9 bases map to TRBD1. Gene TRBJ2-1 matches the end of the DNA better, so the J call may be wrong. This CDR3 spans 15 amino acids. From germline, CDR1 is MNHEY and CDR2 SMNVEV (reference sequence).